This TCR beta chain derives from a study of CD8+ T cells in alopecia areata. Study-wide context: Treatment with tofacitinib (6 to 18 months) was followed by 6 months off drug.

The CDR3 spans 15 residues. V was shortened by 2 bases and J by 10 bases, with 15 bases between the two germline ends. Germline V gives CDR1 MNHNY, CDR2 SVGAGI (reference sequence). Of note for this clone: Its antigen remains unidentified.

Treatment reported: oral pan-JAK inhibitor, 5-10 mg twice daily. Study-level findings and limits: While patients received tofacitinib, many expanded lesional clones remained present in scalp and blood. Greater clonality was observed in lesional scalp samples, especially alopecia totalis/universalis, versus normal scalp.

The authors extracted RNA and reverse transcribed it into cDNA as the sequencing template. Sequenced by immunoSEQ multiplex PCR; TCRdb stores in-frame clones only, minus some. The profile covers more than 150,000 clones, with around 49% appearing a single time and roughly a tenth taken by the ten largest. The sample consisted of CD8+ T cells sorted from blood, taken at roughly week 53, from a patient treated with tofacitinib. This TCR was recovered from a human donor with alopecia areata. The chain recombines TRBV6-6 with TRBJ1-6; D is uncertain. The CDR3 nucleotides read TGTGCCAGCAGTTACCAGCCCGGGCAAGGCTCACCCCTCCACTTT. Residues: CASSYQPGQGSPLHF.